This entry lists 16 T cell receptor beta chains sequenced from one sample in a study of CD8 T cells in ankylosing spondylitis. Each CDR3 protein is one row after TCRdb ran MiXCR on the 5' RACE reads. In the table there are 5,000 or so distinct CDR3 sequences, about 2% of which are singletons. Sequencing input: blood, either unsorted or a sorted T cell fraction (not recorded which). The receptor set was obtained from a male donor with ankylosing spondylitis or in good health (not recorded which).

This clonotype was recorded at least ten times. The chain employs TRBV9 and TRBJ2-7; 7 nucleotides agree with TRBD1. CDR1 and CDR2 from the germline V gene are SGDLS and YYNGEE. Unmatched junction bases numbered 3, after V lost 3 bases and J lost 6 bases. The CDR3 is 12 residues long. For the CDR3, the DNA is TGTGCCAGCAGCGACGCAGGGGGCGAGCAGTACTTC. It encodes CASSDAGGEQYF.

This clonotype was observed at least ten times. The V call is TRBV9, the J call TRBJ2-7, with a weak D call TRBD2 (7 bases). The CDR3 has 16 residues. CDR1 is SGDLS, CDR2 YYNGEE, per germline. The germline V and J ends were trimmed by 3 bases and 0 bases, with 16 bases remaining between them. CDR3 nucleotide sequence: TGTGCCAGCAGCGAGAGGGGGGGGTCGAGCTCCTACGAGCAGTACTTC. This codes for CASSERGGSSSYEQYF.

Ten or more counts support this clonotype. The V and J genes are TRBV9 and TRBJ2-4; tentatively, D is TRBD1 (5 bases). The CDR3 has 16 residues. In germline, CDR1 is SGDLS, CDR2 YYNGEE. Trimming pared 4 bases from V and 8 bases from J, leaving 22 bases between. The CDR3 loop is CASSPPGQGLGYIQYF. In nucleotides, the CDR3 is TGTGCCAGCAGCCCGCCCGGCCAGGGCCTGGGGTACATTCAGTACTTC.

There are many counts of this clonotype. This chain connects TRBV9 to TRBJ2-2; D may be TRBD1 (5 bases). CDR1 is SGDLS and CDR2 is YYNGEE in the germline V gene. This CDR3 has 15 amino acids. V lost 0 bases and J lost 4, with 10 bases in between. The CDR3 sequence is CASSVGGPATGELFF. The CDR3 nucleotides read TGTGCCAGCAGCGTAGGGGGCCCGGCCACCGGGGAGCTGTTTTTT.

This clonotype was recorded at least ten times. Here the CDR3 reads CASSVTEETQYF. The CDR3 nucleotides are TGTGCCAGCAGCGTAACGGAGGAGACCCAGTACTTC. The gene calls are TRBV9 and TRBJ2-5; no clear D. V was clipped by 1 base and J by 5 bases, with 6 bases between them. Germline V gene lookup returns CDR1 SGDLS and CDR2 YYNGEE. This CDR3 is 12 amino acids long.

This clonotype was seen at least ten times. The rearrangement joins TRBV9 to TRBJ2-3; 9 bases agree with TRBD2. Per germline, CDR1 SGDLS and CDR2 YYNGEE. The CDR3 runs to 16 residues. J lost 3 bases, V lost 0 bases, and 5 bases had no gene match. This chain's CDR3 is CASSVEDTSGTDTQYF. DNA of the CDR3: TGTGCCAGCAGCGTAGAAGACACTAGCGGGACAGATACGCAGTATTTT.

As for this clonotype: This could be a read error, since a much larger clone is one nucleotide away. J is TRBJ2-7 and V is TRBV9; 10 nucleotides match TRBD2. This CDR3 is 15 amino acids long. Germline V gene sequence: CDR1 SGDLS, CDR2 YYNGEE. J was trimmed by 5 bases and V by 4 bases; bases with no gene match: 9. CDR3 loop: CASSPGLALTNEQYF. The DNA for the CDR3 is TGTGCCAGCAGCCCGGGACTAGCGCTGACCAACGAGCAGTACTTC.

In this sample, this clonotype is medium-sized. CDR3 amino acids: CASSFRTGGFNNEQFF. CDR3 in DNA: TGTGCCAGCAGCTTTAGGACAGGGGGCTTTAATAATGAGCAGTTCTTC. This sequence joins TRBV9 and TRBJ2-1; 11 positions agree with TRBD1. V was pared by 4 bases and J by 7 bases, with 10 bases of the junction left unmatched. The CDR3 has 16 amino acids. The germline V gene has CDR1 SGDLS and CDR2 YYNGEE.

The table lists this clonotype with many counts. The V call is TRBV9, the J call TRBJ2-3; TRBD2 agrees at 10 bases. Trimming removed 2 bases from V and 2 bases from J; junction bases left unmatched: 2. The V gene's germline CDR1 is SGDLS and CDR2 YYNGEE. The CDR3 totals 15 residues. CDR3 in amino acids: CASSVTSGTTDTQYF. The CDR3 region has the DNA TGTGCCAGCAGCGTTACTAGCGGGACCACAGATACGCAGTATTTT.

This clonotype was counted at least ten times. The rearrangement joins TRBV9 to TRBJ2-3, with 11 bases lining up with TRBD2. The trim removed 4 bases at V and 6 bases at J, leaving 4 bases unmatched. CDR1 is SGDLS and CDR2 is YYNGEE in the germline V gene. CDR3 length equals 14 residues. The CDR3 DNA sequence: TGTGCCAGCAGCTTACTAGCGGGAGCTGATACGCAGTATTTT. It codes for CASSLLAGADTQYF.

Many counts were recorded for this clonotype. V and J are TRBV9 and TRBJ2-4; possible D gene TRBD1, 6 bases. The V gene lost 4 bases and the J gene lost 0 bases, with 11 bases spanning the gap. The V gene's germline CDR1 is SGDLS and CDR2 YYNGEE. The CDR3 length is 15 residues. The DNA for the CDR3 is TGTGCCAGCAGCCCAGGGGAATCAGCCAAAAACATTCAGTACTTC. It codes for CASSPGESAKNIQYF.

This clonotype is medium-sized in the sample. The V and J genes are TRBV9 and TRBJ2-5, with TRBD1 matching 7 bases. From germline, CDR1 is SGDLS and CDR2 YYNGEE. The junction had 5 bases not matched to a gene; V was cut back by 4 bases and J by 2 bases. CDR3 length: 14 amino acids. The CDR3 coding sequence is TGTGCCAGCAGCCAACCGGACAGGCAAGAGACCCAGTACTTC. Residues: CASSQPDRQETQYF.

This clonotype was counted at least ten times. The chain employs TRBV9 and TRBJ1-5, with TRBD1 matching over 8 bases. Trimming cost V 3 bases and J 0 bases; bases outside gene matches: 8. The CDR3 is 17 residues long. Germline V lookup: CDR1 SGDLS, CDR2 YYNGEE. The chain's CDR3 is CASSDPGTGPSNQPQHF. The CDR3 coding sequence is TGTGCCAGCAGCGACCCCGGGACAGGACCTAGCAATCAGCCCCAGCATTTT.

The table lists this clonotype with many counts. The chain is built from TRBV9 and TRBJ2-7, with 7 positions matching TRBD2. This CDR3 comprises 16 residues. J lost 2 bases, V lost 2 bases, and 10 bases had no gene match. CDR1 is SGDLS, CDR2 YYNGEE, per germline. CDR3 nucleotides: TGTGCCAGCAGCGTTATTGGCGGGAGCCCTACCTACGAGCAGTACTTC. It encodes CASSVIGGSPTYEQYF. Supplemented by reference TRBV9 and TRBJ2-7, the full variable domain reads DSGVTQTPKHLITATGQRVTLRCSPRSGDLSVYWYQQSLDQGLQFLIQYYNGEERAKGNILERFSAQQFPDLHSELNLSSLELGDSALYFCASSVIGGSPTYEQYFGPGTRLTVT.

This clonotype was recorded many times. The V gene is TRBV9, the J gene TRBJ2-1; the D is unclear. The germline V gene has CDR1 SGDLS and CDR2 YYNGEE. V lost 0 bases, J lost 6 bases, and 7 bases lay in between. The CDR3 is 13 amino acids. CDR3 nucleotide sequence: TGTGCCAGCAGCGTAGTCCCTAGCAATGAGCAGTTCTTC. Its protein is CASSVVPSNEQFF.

This clonotype was seen a few times. The chain uses TRBV9 and TRBJ2-6; D may match TRBD1 or TRBD2 (6 bases each). V was cut by 6 bases and J by 0 bases, with 22 bases left in between. Germline V gene data show CDR1 as SGDLS and CDR2 as YYNGEE. This CDR3 has 19 residues. CDR3: CASTGDRDIFRSGANVLTF. The DNA for the CDR3 is TGTGCCAGCACGGGGGACCGGGACATTTTTCGCTCTGGGGCCAACGTCCTGACTTTC.